Described below is a single T cell receptor (beta chain) sequence and its context. As yet, its antigen is unknown. Regions amplified from RNA transcripts were the TCR beta CDR3 regions. The HTBI primer set was used in a first-round RT-PCR of the TCR CDR3. MiXCR was run by TCRdb on the multiplex PCR reads, yielding one entry per CDR3 protein. The repertoire has a few hundred thousand distinct CDR3 sequences, approximately 14% of them found once; the top ten carry roughly 33%. From more than 9 ml of fresh peripheral blood, PBMCs were isolated. The data derive from a study of T cells in Graves' hyperthyroidism and ophthalmopathy. Across the whole study: Peripheral blood specimens were obtained at initial diagnosis, prior to any treatment.

The CDR3 length is 14 residues. CDR1 and CDR2 from the germline V gene are SGHAT and FQNNGV. V lost 5 bases to trimming and J lost 10 bases, with 15 bases between them. Study results and limitations: The model made its ophthalmopathy prediction, and onset followed a median approximately 6 months later.

J is TRBJ1-6 and V is TRBV11-2, with D possibly matching TRBD1 (5 bases). The receptor was isolated from a woman between 35 and 50 years old with Graves' ophthalmopathy. Sequences were obtained from blood. This CDR3 reads CASSPYPRQSPLHF. CDR3 in DNA: TGTGCCAGCAGCCCCTACCCACGACAGTCACCCCTCCACTTT.